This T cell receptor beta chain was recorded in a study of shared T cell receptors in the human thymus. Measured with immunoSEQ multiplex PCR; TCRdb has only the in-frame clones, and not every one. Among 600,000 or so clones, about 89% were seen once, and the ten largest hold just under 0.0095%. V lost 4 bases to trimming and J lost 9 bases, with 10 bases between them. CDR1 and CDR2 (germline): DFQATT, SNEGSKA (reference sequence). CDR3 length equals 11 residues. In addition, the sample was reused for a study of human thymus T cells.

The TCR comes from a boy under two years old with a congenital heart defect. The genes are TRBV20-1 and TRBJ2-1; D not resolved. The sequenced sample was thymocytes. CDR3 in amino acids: CSATRTGEQFF. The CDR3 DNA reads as TGCAGTGCTACGAGAACGGGTGAGCAGTTCTTC.